This entry lists 27 T cell receptor beta chains sequenced from one sample in a study of identical twins. One entry per CDR3 protein results from TCRdb running MiXCR on the 5' RACE reads. Of a few hundred thousand distinct CDR3 sequences in the sample, approximately 10% were seen once. The same data also went into a second study, on yellow fever vaccine responses in identical twins.

The source material was PBMCs. Receptors were obtained from a woman between 18 and 29 years old in good health.

The chain joins TRBV18 to TRBJ1-2; unclear D gene. The V and J ends lost 2 bases and 0 bases respectively, with 13 bases between them. CDR1 is KGHSH and CDR2 is LQKENI in the germline V gene. The CDR3 is 16 residues long. The CDR3 sequence is CASSPFRGWTNYGYTF. The CDR3 coding sequence is TGTGCCAGCTCACCATTCCGGGGATGGACTAACTATGGCTACACCTTC.

The V and J genes are TRBV3-1 and TRBJ2-1, with D possibly matching TRBD1 (8 bases). Deletions cut 6 bases from V and 2 bases from J, with 20 bases between. The CDR3 contains 17 residues. In germline, CDR1 is LGHDT, CDR2 YNNKEL (reference sequence). Written as DNA, the CDR3 is TGTGCCAGCAGATTATCCAGGGGGCGGGGGACCTACAATGAGCAGTTCTTC. This gives the protein CASRLSRGRGTYNEQFF.

This clonotype was observed many times. V gene TRBV15 combines with J gene TRBJ2-7, with D possibly TRBD2 on 5 matching bases. This CDR3 has 13 residues. The V and J ends lost 3 bases and 3 bases respectively, with 9 bases between them. CDR1 is LNHNV, CDR2 YYDKDF, per germline (reference sequence). The CDR3, as DNA: TGTGCCACCAGCAGGGGTAGCGACTACGAGCAGTACTTC. Translating it yields CATSRGSDYEQYF.

This clonotype was seen repeatedly, ten times or more. The genes are TRBV7-9 and TRBJ2-7, with 7 positions matching TRBD1. V lost 4 bases to trimming and J lost 6 bases; unmatched junction nucleotides: 3. Germline CDR1 reads SEHNR; CDR2 reads FQNEAQ (reference sequence). This CDR3 region has 12 residues. DNA for the CDR3: TGTGCCAGCAGCTCTACAGGGGTCGAGCAGTACTTC. Translated, it gives CASSSTGVEQYF.

The chain uses TRBV12-3 or TRBV12-4 and TRBJ2-3, with D unclear. There are 16 residues in the CDR3. V was shortened by 6 bases and J by 7 bases, with 23 bases between the two germline ends. The CDR3 here is CASRTPGPAGPHTQYF. CDR3 in DNA: TGTGCCAGCAGAACTCCGGGTCCCGCCGGGCCCCATACGCAGTATTTT.

This clonotype was seen a handful of times. This chain joins TRBV30 and TRBJ2-1; weak D call: TRBD2 (6 bases). Germline loops: CDR1 GTSNPN, CDR2 SVGIG (reference sequence). Trimming took 3 bases from V and 0 from J, leaving 6 bases between them. The length of the CDR3 is 13 residues. The CDR3 DNA follows: TGTGCCTGGAGGGGGGGCTCCTACAATGAGCAGTTCTTC. This translates into CAWRGGSYNEQFF.

In this sample, this clonotype turned up a few times. This sequence joins TRBV5-1 and TRBJ2-1; 8 bases agree with TRBD2. Germline values: CDR1 SGHRS, CDR2 YFSETQ. With V trimmed by 1 base and J by 6 bases, 6 bases remained unmatched. The CDR3 runs 15 residues. The CDR3: CASSLYPGGGNEQFF. CDR3 DNA: TGCGCCAGCAGCTTGTATCCGGGAGGGGGCAATGAGCAGTTCTTC. Drawing the rest from reference TRBV5-1 and TRBJ2-1, the complete variable domain is KAGVTQTPRYLIKTRGQQVTLSCSPISGHRSVSWYQQTPGQGLQFLFEYFSETQRNKGNFPGRFSGRQFSNSRSEMNVSTLELGDSALYLCASSLYPGGGNEQFFGPGTRLTVL.

The table lists this clonotype with many counts. This sequence joins TRBV27 and TRBJ2-7; maybe TRBD1 (6 bases). The ends were cut back, 9 bases at V and 0 bases at J, with 15 bases in the middle. Germline CDR1 is MNHEY and CDR2 is SMNVEV (reference sequence). This CDR3 has 14 residues. The CDR3 nucleotides read TGTGCCAGTAAACTCCGGGACACCTCCTACGAGCAGTACTTC. This sequence encodes CASKLRDTSYEQYF.

The J gene is TRBJ2-3, the V gene TRBV5-4, with D perhaps matching TRBD1 (6 bases). Germline V gives CDR1 SGHNT, CDR2 YYREEE (reference sequence). The germline V and J ends were trimmed by 7 bases and 2 bases, with 8 bases remaining between them. The CDR3 length is 12 residues. The CDR3 here is CASQGYTDTQYF. The CDR3 nucleotides are TGTGCCAGCCAGGGGTACACAGATACGCAGTATTTT.

This clonotype appeared a few times. The chain links TRBV2 to TRBJ2-5; the match to TRBD2 covers 14 bases. Trimming removed 8 bases from V and 4 bases from J; junction bases left unmatched: 3. Looked up from germline, CDR1 is SNHLY and CDR2 is FYNNEI. The CDR3 has 14 amino acids. The CDR3 reads CASVGLAGGETQYF. Here the CDR3 DNA reads TGTGCCAGCGTCGGACTAGCGGGGGGAGAGACCCAGTACTTC. The full variable domain, with the rest looked up from reference TRBV2 and TRBJ2-5, is EPEVTQTPSHQVTQMGQEVILRCVPISNHLYFYWYRQILGQKVEFLVSFYNNEISEKSEIFDDQFSVERPDGSNFTLKIRSTKLEDSAMYFCASVGLAGGETQYFGPGTRLLVL.

V and J are TRBV5-1 and TRBJ2-3; no clear D gene. The length of the CDR3 is 14 residues. V lost 0 bases and J lost 2, with 7 bases in between. CDR1 and CDR2 from the germline V gene are SGHRS and YFSETQ. The CDR3: CASSLDSLTDTQYF. The DNA of the CDR3 is TGCGCCAGCAGCTTGGACAGCCTCACAGATACGCAGTATTTT.

The chain has TRBV6-5 and TRBJ2-5; D ambiguous. CDR1 MNHEY and CDR2 SVGAGI come from the germline V gene. Between the trimmed V and J ends, which lost 2 bases and 2 bases, there was a span of 12 bases. This CDR3 has 15 amino acids. The CDR3 region is CASSYHRDTQETQYF. Written as DNA, the CDR3 is TGTGCCAGCAGTTACCACCGAGACACACAAGAGACCCAGTACTTC.

The CDR3 sequence: CASSFGLAPYEQYF. DNA of the CDR3: TGTGCCAGCAGTTTCGGGCTAGCCCCCTACGAGCAGTACTTC. The J gene is TRBJ2-7, the V gene TRBV27; a possible D gene is TRBD2 (5 bases). CDR1 and CDR2 (germline): MNHEY, SMNVEV (reference sequence). Deletions cut 3 bases from V and 2 bases from J, with 11 bases between. The CDR3 has 14 residues.

The rearrangement joins TRBV7-9 to TRBJ2-7, with 8 bases lining up with TRBD1. V shed 5 bases, J shed 4 bases, and the junction held 10 bases outside the gene matches. CDR1 is SEHNR, CDR2 FQNEAQ, per germline (reference sequence). This CDR3 has 15 amino acids. CDR3 in amino acids: CASSPPQTGVYEQYF. Written as DNA, the CDR3 is TGTGCCAGCAGCCCCCCTCAGACAGGGGTTTACGAGCAGTACTTC.

In this sample, this clonotype turned up a few times. This chain joins TRBV7-8 and TRBJ2-7; the D is unclear. CDR1 SGHVS and CDR2 FQNEAQ come from the germline V gene. The V end was cut by 1 base, the J end by 3 bases, with 10 bases between. This CDR3 comprises 14 residues. The CDR3 reads CASSLVSVVYEQYF. CDR3 nucleotide sequence: TGTGCCAGCAGCTTAGTATCAGTCGTCTACGAGCAGTACTTC.

In its sample, this clonotype was seen a few times. Here the CDR3 DNA reads TGCAGTGTTGCCCCGACAGGGACCGGGGAGCTGTTTTTT. It yields the protein CSVAPTGTGELFF. V usage is TRBV20-1 and J usage is TRBJ2-2; 7 positions match TRBD1. The germline V gene encodes CDR1 DFQATT and CDR2 SNEGSKA (reference sequence). Unmatched junction bases numbered 7, after V lost 7 bases and J lost 5 bases. The CDR3 runs 13 residues.

The sample holds many counts of this clonotype. The chain recombines TRBV29-1 with TRBJ2-7; tentatively, D is TRBD1 (6 bases). The V gene's germline CDR1 is SQVTM and CDR2 ANQGSEA. V was shortened by 4 bases and J by 3 bases, with 16 bases between the two germline ends. This CDR3 comprises 14 residues. CDR3 nucleotides: TGCAGCGTTGGGACCGGGACACCTAGCTACGAGCAGTACTTC. Translation: CSVGTGTPSYEQYF.

In this sample, this clonotype turned up many times. The J gene is TRBJ2-7, the V gene TRBV28; the D gene is possibly TRBD1 (6 bases). The CDR3 contains 13 residues. Germline values: CDR1 MDHEN, CDR2 SYDVKM. V was cut by 6 bases and J by 5 bases, with 14 bases left in between. The CDR3 region has the DNA TGTGCCAGCAGAGTACAGGGTGGCAACGAGCAGTACTTC. Protein: CASRVQGGNEQYF.

In this sample, this clonotype turned up many times. The chain couples TRBV2 to TRBJ2-1; D could derive from TRBD1 or TRBD2 (7 bases each). Germline CDR1 and CDR2: SNHLY and FYNNEI. This CDR3 contains 14 residues. V shed 6 bases and J shed 9 bases, with 18 bases lying between them. In nucleotides, the CDR3 is TGTGCCAGCAGCCAGCGGGACAGACCTCGTGAGCAGTTCTTC. Residues: CASSQRDRPREQFF. Together with reference TRBV2 and TRBJ2-1, the CDR3 gives the full variable domain: EPEVTQTPSHQVTQMGQEVILRCVPISNHLYFYWYRQILGQKVEFLVSFYNNEISEKSEIFDDQFSVERPDGSNFTLKIRSTKLEDSAMYFCASSQRDRPREQFFGPGTRLTVL.

The rearrangement joins TRBV7-9 to TRBJ2-4; TRBD1 agrees at 7 bases. This CDR3 spans 17 amino acids. The germline V gene has CDR1 SEHNR and CDR2 FQNEAQ (reference sequence). V lost 3 bases, J lost 4 bases, and 12 bases stayed unmatched. This CDR3 is CASSFSDHGQAKNIQYF. As DNA, the CDR3 is TGTGCCAGCAGCTTTTCGGATCACGGACAGGCGAAAAACATTCAGTACTTC.

In its sample, this clonotype was seen a few times. This chain joins TRBV9 and TRBJ2-2; the match to TRBD1 covers 7 bases. This CDR3 has 16 amino acids. V dropped 4 bases and J dropped 1; count of bases not matched to a gene: 7. Looked up from germline, CDR1 is SGDLS and CDR2 is YYNGEE. In DNA, the CDR3 is TGTGCCAGCAGCACGCAAGGGGGCGGGAACACCGGGGAGCTGTTTTTT. It is translated as CASSTQGGGNTGELFF.

This clonotype showed up just a few times. CDR3 sequence: CASSPSTAGTQYF. The CDR3 nucleotides read TGTGCCAGCAGCCCCTCAACGGCTGGGACGCAGTATTTT. The chain couples TRBV7-9 to TRBJ2-3; D gene unclear. The CDR3 has 13 residues. Germline CDR1 is SEHNR and CDR2 is FQNEAQ (reference sequence). Trimming left V 5 bases short and J 9 bases short, with 15 bases between. Complete variable domain (other parts from reference TRBV7-9 and TRBJ2-3): DTGVSQNPRHKITKRGQNVTFRCDPISEHNRLYWYRQTLGQGPEFLTYFQNEAQLEKSRLLSDRFSAERPKGSFSTLEIQRTEQGDSAMYLCASSPSTAGTQYFGPGTRLTVL.

This clonotype was detected ten times or more. The chain uses TRBV10-3 and TRBJ2-5; a possible D gene is TRBD1 (6 bases). The CDR3 totals 13 residues. V was trimmed by 7 bases and J by 2 bases, leaving 11 bases between them. From germline, CDR1 is ENHRY and CDR2 SYGVKD. The DNA of the CDR3 is TGTGCCATCAACGACGGACAGCAAGAGACCCAGTACTTC. Its protein is CAINDGQQETQYF.

Here the CDR3 DNA reads TGTGCCAGCAGACCGGGACAGGTGAACACCGGGGAGCTGTTTTTT. It translates to CASRPGQVNTGELFF. The chain has TRBV25-1 and TRBJ2-2; 8 nucleotides align to TRBD1. Germline trimming cut 6 bases from V and 1 base from J; bases unmatched to any gene: 4. The CDR3 length is 15 residues. Germline CDR1 MGHDK, CDR2 SYGVNS.

This clonotype was counted a few times. CDR3 amino acids: CSARVSSSGGYNEQFF. CDR3 nucleotides: TGCAGTGCTAGAGTCTCCTCTAGCGGGGGCTACAATGAGCAGTTCTTC. The genes are TRBV20-1 and TRBJ2-1; the match to TRBD2 covers 10 bases. This CDR3 comprises 16 residues. Germline CDR1 reads DFQATT; CDR2 reads SNEGSKA (reference sequence). Losses at the gene ends were 1 base for V and 3 bases for J; bases not matched to a gene: 6.

The chain has TRBV24-1 and TRBJ2-1, with 8 bases fitting TRBD2. The germline V gene encodes CDR1 KGHDR and CDR2 SFDVKD. The length of the CDR3 is 16 residues. V was pared by 0 bases and J by 9 bases, with 9 bases of the junction left unmatched. The CDR3 protein is CATSDLRAGGRAEQFF. The CDR3 DNA reads as TGTGCCACCAGTGATTTGAGGGCGGGGGGAAGGGCTGAGCAGTTCTTC.

The rearrangement links TRBV6-1 to TRBJ1-4, with D hard to call. The CDR3 runs to 16 residues. V was cut by 5 bases and J by 4 bases, with 17 bases left in between. Germline assignment: CDR1 MNHNS and CDR2 SASEGT. DNA of the CDR3: TGTGCCAGCAGTACCTCCTTTGGGGATTATAATGAAAAACTGTTTTTT. Translation gives CASSTSFGDYNEKLFF.